The T cell receptor (beta chain) under discussion was sequenced for a study of blood T cell dynamics during melanoma immunotherapy. Study as a whole: First-line therapy was either pembrolizumab or nivolumab with ipilimumab for metastatic melanoma.

Study results and limitations: Clones driving repertoire changes may be melanoma-specific or general immune activation.

This CDR3 has 15 residues. The germline V and J ends were trimmed by 0 bases and 4 bases, with 12 bases remaining between them. Germline lookup yields CDR1 KGHSH and CDR2 LQKENI. The assay was immunoSEQ multiplex PCR, and TCRdb's table has in-frame clones only and misses some. The data hold 13,000 to 15,000 clones, with 85% to 90% observed a single time. The time point here: pre-treatment baseline. Response was assessed by RECIST 1.1 at 12 weeks, except a couple of rapid progressors. Of note for this clone: Antigen: not known.

Specimen: blood, collected from a patient treated with checkpoint blockade. The V call is TRBV18, the J call TRBJ1-2; D is possibly TRBD1 (5 bases). This clonotype originated in a human donor with melanoma. CDR3 in amino acids: CASSPPGWGSYGYTF. The CDR3 DNA reads as TGTGCCAGCTCACCACCAGGCTGGGGGAGCTATGGCTACACCTTC.